The entry that follows covers one T cell receptor (beta chain) sequence. The target antigen is unknown. The data were obtained in a study of T cell responses to AZD1222 COVID-19 vaccine. Study context: Second-dose recipients at about 4 or about 12 weeks were treated as one pooled group.

General study results and limits: Only six AZD1222 recipients tested seropositive at baseline. Clonal diversity may have been underestimated, and the donors were mostly white British, with more females than males. Researchers took repertoire samples only after the peak T cell response had come.

The data were produced by immunoSEQ multiplex PCR, yet TCRdb's version contains in-frame clones alone and is incomplete. The sample contains about 120,000 clones, under 95% of which appear only once. This specimen was peripheral blood, taken on day 0 of AZD1222 vaccination. The TCR sequence derives from an adult in good health.

The chain's CDR3 is CASSVPGTLSYNEQFF. DNA for the CDR3: TGTGCCAGTAGTGTCCCCGGGACTCTCTCCTACAATGAGCAGTTCTTC. This rearrangement joins TRBV19 to TRBJ2-1; perhaps TRBD2 as D (6 bases). CDR1 and CDR2 from the germline V gene are LNHDA and SQIVND (reference sequence). The CDR3 extends over 16 amino acids. V dropped 5 bases and J dropped 0 bases, with 14 bases sitting between them. Full variable domain (rest looked up from reference TRBV19 and TRBJ2-1): DGGITQSPKYLFRKEGQNVTLSCEQNLNHDAMYWYRQDPGQGLRLIYYSQIVNDFQKGDIAEGYSVSREKKESFPLTVTSAQKNPTAFYLCASSVPGTLSYNEQFFGPGTRLTVL.